A selection of T cell receptor beta chains follows, all from one sample in a study of blood T cell repertoires in COVID-19. Using immunoSEQ multiplex PCR, the repertoire was profiled, and TCRdb retains in-frame clones only, with some absent. The table shows about 68,000 clones, with approximately 86% occurring only once. Sequencing was performed on peripheral blood. These receptor sequences come from a woman aged 60 to 75 with acute or convalescent COVID-19. CDR3s include the opening cysteine and the closing phenylalanine or tryptophan. A D gene is named only where the DNA matches it firmly. Size is stated for part of the rows, as once, few or many counts, or as a class when the clone is expanded.

CDR3	DNA	size	V	D	J
CASSQNRAGATNEKLFF	TGCGCCAGCAGCCAGAACAGGGCCGGGGCAACTAATGAAAAACTGTTTTTT	.	TRBV4-1	.	TRBJ1-4
CASSPGSGGGEQFF	TGTGCCAGCAGCCCAGGGAGCGGGGGAGGTGAGCAGTTCTTC	once	TRBV7-8	TRBD2	TRBJ2-1
CASSRQGSNYGYTF	TGTGCCAGCAGTCGACAGGGGTCTAACTATGGCTACACCTTC	.	TRBV6-5	TRBD1	TRBJ1-2
CASGTSGGALDTQYF	TGTGCCAGCGGCACTAGCGGGGGGGCGTTGGATACGCAGTATTTT	.	TRBV9	TRBD2	TRBJ2-3
CAWVQGVTEAFF	TGTGCCTGGGTACAGGGTGTGACTGAAGCTTTCTTT	once	TRBV30	.	TRBJ1-1
CASSLQAVGTNEKLFF	TGCGCCAGCAGTTTACAGGCGGTTGGAACTAATGAAAAACTGTTTTTT	.	TRBV5-1	.	TRBJ1-4
CASSVRDRRGEQYF	TGTGCCAGCAGTGTCAGAGACAGAAGGGGAGAGCAGTACTTC	.	TRBV2	.	TRBJ2-7
CASSLDGQAGNTIYF	TGCGCCAGCAGCCTCGACGGACAAGCTGGAAACACCATATATTTT	.	TRBV4-1	.	TRBJ1-3
CASSFISGGAREQYF	TGTGCCAGCAGTTTTATTAGCGGGGGGGCTCGAGAGCAGTACTTC	few	TRBV28	TRBD2	TRBJ2-7
CASRGGTVNQPQHF	TGTGCCAGCAGGGGCGGGACGGTGAATCAGCCCCAGCATTTT	.	TRBV28	.	TRBJ1-5
CASSSNRESTEAFF	TGTGCCAGCAGCTCGAACAGGGAGAGCACTGAAGCTTTCTTT	.	TRBV7-3	.	TRBJ1-1
CASGWGTSGRDEQFF	TGTGCTAGTGGTTGGGGGACTAGCGGGAGGGATGAGCAGTTCTTC	few	TRBV12-5	TRBD2	TRBJ2-1
CAWRPFLGGEAFF	TGTGCCTGGAGGCCCTTTTTGGGAGGTGAAGCTTTCTTT	.	TRBV30	.	TRBJ1-1
CASSITGSSNQPQHF	TGTGCCAGTAGTATCACAGGGAGCAGCAATCAGCCCCAGCATTTT	few	TRBV19	.	TRBJ1-5
CASSTGNSPLHF	TGTGCCAGCAGTACAGGGAATTCACCCCTCCACTTT	.	TRBV6-5	.	TRBJ1-6
CASSLNKADTEAFF	TGTGCCAGCAGCTTAAATAAGGCGGACACTGAAGCTTTCTTT	.	TRBV11-2	.	TRBJ1-1
CASSYRLAGSSYEQYF	TGTGCCAGCAGTTACCGACTAGCGGGGAGCTCCTACGAGCAGTACTTC	.	TRBV6-2/TRBV6-3	TRBD2	TRBJ2-7
CASSSGLQQETQYF	TGTGCCAGCAGCTCGGGACTTCAACAAGAGACCCAGTACTTC	.	TRBV7-8	.	TRBJ2-5
CASSAYHGLPPIGTQYF	TGTGCCAGCAGCGCGTACCACGGACTACCACCGATTGGGACCCAGTACTTC	once	TRBV7-8	.	TRBJ2-5
CASSGELANVLTF	TGTGCCAGCTCGGGGGAATTGGCCAACGTCCTGACTTTC	.	TRBV2	.	TRBJ2-6
CATSDLTGYGYTF	TGTGCCACCAGTGATTTAACAGGTTATGGCTACACCTTC	.	TRBV24-1	.	TRBJ1-2
CASSVTGALVYEQYF	TGTGCCAGCAGCGTTACAGGGGCGCTGGTCTACGAGCAGTACTTC	.	TRBV5-5	TRBD1	TRBJ2-7
CASSLAGGWNTEAFF	TGTGCCAGCAGCTTGGCGGGGGGGTGGAACACTGAAGCTTTCTTT	.	TRBV5-4	.	TRBJ1-1
CSVARGGNQPQHF	TGCAGCGTGGCCCGAGGCGGCAATCAGCCCCAGCATTTT	.	TRBV29-1	.	TRBJ1-5
CASSLIRTIRGNSPLHF	TGTGCCAGCAGTTTAATAAGGACGATAAGGGGTAATTCACCCCTCCACTTT	.	TRBV28	.	TRBJ1-6
CASSLAGQTNSPLHF	TGTGCCAGCAGCTTGGCCGGACAGACTAATTCACCCCTCCACTTT	.	TRBV5-4	.	TRBJ1-6
CASSLRRYYEQYF	TGTGCCAGCAGTTTAAGGCGGTACTACGAGCAGTACTTC	.	TRBV12-3/TRBV12-4	.	TRBJ2-7
CATQPLRGRASEQYF	TGTGCCACCCAGCCACTTCGGGGGAGGGCTTCCGAGCAGTACTTC	.	TRBV6-5	TRBD2	TRBJ2-7
CASRGGPSHQPQHF	TGTGCCAGCAGAGGGGGCCCGAGTCATCAGCCCCAGCATTTT	once	TRBV6-5	TRBD1	TRBJ1-5